The source of this T cell receptor beta chain is a study of blood T cell repertoires in COVID-19 (dated by TCRdb to 2018 to 2020). Notes on the research overall: Samples covering the acute and convalescent phases of COVID-19 were provided by collaborators in the United States, Italy and Spain. The material from the prospective study consisted of cDNA or gDNA derived from T cells, B-cell-depleted T cells, or PBMCs. Deeply sampled blood TCRbeta repertoires from subjects exposed to, actively infected with, or recovered from COVID-19 were included in the dataset. The repertoires were made available in a free public database intended to serve as a resource for research on the immune response to SARS-CoV-2. Samples came from the ongoing ImmuneRACE study (first 160 participants) plus 1,254 subjects from 6 global collaborators. The sample metadata nearly always contained a de-identified subject ID, COVID-19 status, age in years and sex. HLA class I and class II types, where available, came from metadata supplied by the sample provider rather than from assay-based typing.

TCRbeta CDR3 regions were amplified from genomic DNA by means of the immunoSEQ Assay, a bias-controlled multiplex PCR. Turning to the authors' computational methods: Within the assay, amplification of reference gene primers was used to estimate how many nucleated cells each sample contained. To quantify the absolute abundance of each unique TCRbeta CDR3 rearrangement, sequence reads were collapsed and filtered. Productive Simpson clonality was computed per sample as the square root of Simpson's diversity index over productive rearrangements. In its TCRdb copy, this immuneACCESS table keeps in-frame sequences only and misses some clones. Where compared with another copy, unresolved V genes explain less than half of these, and the others have no known cause. D and trimming were read from the DNA, whereas the V and J calls and clone size are those reported in that table. A total of hundreds of thousands of clones appear in this sample, roughly 90% of them only once. The top ten clones comprise over 1.1% of the sample.

Reading from cysteine to phenylalanine, the CDR3 counts 14 amino acids. This entry keeps only the CDR3 DNA: 42 bases, framed from base 1. CDR1 is given as LNHDA and CDR2 as SQIVND, both from the germline V gene (reference sequence). At the junction V is shortened by 4 bases and J by 4 bases, with 8 bases in between. Concerning this clone itself: Its antigen is not yet known. Per-base quality was not reported, and no clone a single base away is much larger than it.

Whole blood was collected in K2EDTA tubes by collaborating institutions according to the institutions' own protocols. For TCRbeta analysis, collaborators shipped samples as frozen whole blood, isolated PBMCs, or DNA extracted from either of those sample types. The study at large found these results: How much clinical and demographic metadata was included differed by source and by participant, and the metadata was provided uncurated.

The TCR was taken from a woman under 40 with active or convalescent COVID-19. The receptor chain draws on TRBV19 and TRBJ1-6; the D gene lacks a confident call. The sample comprised peripheral blood. The nucleotide sequence reads as follows: TGTGCCAGTAGTACGGAGGAATATAATTCACCCCTCCACTTT. Translated, this is CASSTEEYNSPLHF.